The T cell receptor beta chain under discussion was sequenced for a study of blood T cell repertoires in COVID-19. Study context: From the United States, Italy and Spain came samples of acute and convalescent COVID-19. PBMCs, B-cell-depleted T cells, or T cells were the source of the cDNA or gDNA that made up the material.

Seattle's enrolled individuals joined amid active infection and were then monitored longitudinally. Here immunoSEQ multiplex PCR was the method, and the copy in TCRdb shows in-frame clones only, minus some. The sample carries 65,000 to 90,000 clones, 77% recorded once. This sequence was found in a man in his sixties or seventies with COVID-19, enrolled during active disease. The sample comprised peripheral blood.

CDR3 DNA sequence: TGTGCCAGCAGCCAAGGGGGGACTAGCGGGTACAATGAGCAGTTCTTC. Residues: CASSQGGTSGYNEQFF. The rearrangement uses TRBV7-3 and TRBJ2-1, with 12 nucleotides matching TRBD2. V shed 5 bases and J 4 bases; nucleotides not matched to a gene: 6. CDR3 length equals 16 residues. The germline V gene has CDR1 SGHTA and CDR2 FQGTGA.